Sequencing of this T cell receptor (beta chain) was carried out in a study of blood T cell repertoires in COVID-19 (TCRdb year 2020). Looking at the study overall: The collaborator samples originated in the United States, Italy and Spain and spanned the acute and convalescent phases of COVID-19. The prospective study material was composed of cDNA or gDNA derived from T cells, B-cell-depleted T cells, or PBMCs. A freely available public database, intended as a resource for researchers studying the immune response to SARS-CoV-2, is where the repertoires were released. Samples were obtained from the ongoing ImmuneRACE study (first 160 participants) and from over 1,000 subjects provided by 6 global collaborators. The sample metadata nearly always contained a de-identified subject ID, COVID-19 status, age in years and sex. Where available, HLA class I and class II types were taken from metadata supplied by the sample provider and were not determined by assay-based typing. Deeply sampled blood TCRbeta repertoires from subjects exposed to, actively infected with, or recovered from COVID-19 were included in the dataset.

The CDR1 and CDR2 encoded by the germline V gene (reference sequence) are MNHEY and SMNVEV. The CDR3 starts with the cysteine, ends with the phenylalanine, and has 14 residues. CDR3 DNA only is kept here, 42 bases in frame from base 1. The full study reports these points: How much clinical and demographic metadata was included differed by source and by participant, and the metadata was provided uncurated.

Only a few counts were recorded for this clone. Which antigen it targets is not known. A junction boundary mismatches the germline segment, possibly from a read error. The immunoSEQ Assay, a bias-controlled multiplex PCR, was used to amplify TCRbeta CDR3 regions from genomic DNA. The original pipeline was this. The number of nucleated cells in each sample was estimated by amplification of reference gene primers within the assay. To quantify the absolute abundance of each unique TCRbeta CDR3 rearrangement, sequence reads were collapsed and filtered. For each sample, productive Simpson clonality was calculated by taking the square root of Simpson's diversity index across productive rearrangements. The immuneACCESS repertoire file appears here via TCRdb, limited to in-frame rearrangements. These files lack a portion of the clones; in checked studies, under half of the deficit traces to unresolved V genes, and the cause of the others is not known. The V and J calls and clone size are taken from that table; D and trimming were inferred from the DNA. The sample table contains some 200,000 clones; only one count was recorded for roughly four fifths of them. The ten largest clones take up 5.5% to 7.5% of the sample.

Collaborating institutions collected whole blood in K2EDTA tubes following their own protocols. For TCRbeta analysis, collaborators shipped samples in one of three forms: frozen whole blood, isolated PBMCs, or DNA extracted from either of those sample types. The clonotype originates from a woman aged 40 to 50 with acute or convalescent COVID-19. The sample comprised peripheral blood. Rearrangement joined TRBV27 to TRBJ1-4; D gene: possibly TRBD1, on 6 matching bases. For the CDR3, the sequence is CASSLSGAGEKLFF. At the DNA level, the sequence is TGTGCCAGCAGTCTATCGGGGGCGGGTGAAAAACTGTTTTTT.